Presented here are 25 T cell receptor beta chains from one specimen sequenced in a study of blood T cell repertoires in COVID-19. This table comes from immunoSEQ multiplex PCR, and its TCRdb copy is limited to in-frame clones, with some not included. Among some 120,000 clones listed, 80% to 90% were seen once. Source material: peripheral blood. These receptors originate from a woman between 55 and 75 years old with acute or convalescent COVID-19.

V gene TRBV19 combines with J gene TRBJ1-1; no reliable D call. This CDR3 has 14 residues. Germline CDR1 reads LNHDA; CDR2 reads SQIVND (reference sequence). Trimming removed 3 bases at V and 10 bases at J, with 18 bases between. CDR3 sequence: CASSMDEDFSGAFF. In nucleotides, the CDR3 is TGTGCCAGTAGTATGGACGAGGACTTTAGCGGAGCTTTCTTT.

The rearrangement links TRBV11-2 to TRBJ1-3; D gene ambiguous. Germline CDR1 is SGHAT and CDR2 is FQNNGV. Trimming took 8 bases from V and 8 from J, leaving 16 bases between them. The CDR3 sequence is 13 residues long. As DNA, the CDR3 is TGTGCCAGCTCCCCCCGAGGGTTATACACCATATATTTT. This encodes CASSPRGLYTIYF.

The CDR3 coding sequence is TGTGCCAGCAGTCTCGACAGGGGGCGTCTAAATGAGCAGTTCTTC. This encodes CASSLDRGRLNEQFF. The chain employs TRBV6-5 and TRBJ2-1, with 10 bases fitting TRBD1. The length of the CDR3 is 15 residues. The junction had 8 bases not matched to a gene; V was cut back by 5 bases and J by 7 bases. Germline V lookup: CDR1 MNHEY, CDR2 SVGAGI.

This chain links TRBV11-3 with TRBJ2-2; 7 positions match TRBD2. The CDR3 length is 15 residues. CDR1 is SGHNT and CDR2 is YENEEA in the germline V gene. J was trimmed by 4 bases and V by 1 base; bases with no gene match: 3. In DNA form, the CDR3 reads TGTGCCAGCAGCTTAGTCCGCGGGAGCACCGGGGAGCTGTTTTTT. This translates into CASSLVRGSTGELFF.

V and J are TRBV7-7 and TRBJ2-5; TRBD1 agrees at 8 bases. The CDR3 is made up of 13 amino acids. Germline V lookup: CDR1 SSHAT, CDR2 FNYEAQ (reference sequence). As DNA, the CDR3 is TGTGCTAGTGGGGACAGGACCCAAGAGACCCAGTACTTC. As protein: CASGDRTQETQYF.

This clone was seen once. This chain links TRBV5-1 with TRBJ1-5, with D tentatively TRBD1 (5 bases). Germline V gives CDR1 SGHRS, CDR2 YFSETQ. Between the trimmed V and J ends, which lost 4 bases and 1 base, there was a span of 12 bases. The CDR3 loop spans 15 amino acids. The CDR3 bases are TGCGCCAGCAGCAAGGTGGGGGGAAGCAATCAGCCCCAGCATTTT. Amino acid sequence: CASSKVGGSNQPQHF.

This sequence joins TRBV5-1 and TRBJ1-3; the D is unclear. The CDR3 runs to 16 residues. Germline V CDR1 and CDR2: SGHRS, YFSETQ. V was trimmed by 4 bases and J by 0 bases, leaving 14 bases between them. This CDR3 reads CASSADGGSSGNTIYF. CDR3 nucleotide sequence: TGCGCCAGCAGCGCGGACGGAGGGTCCTCTGGAAACACCATATATTTT.

The chain employs TRBV15 and TRBJ2-3; maybe TRBD1 (6 bases). V was trimmed by 8 bases and J by 6 bases, leaving 18 bases between them. Germline V gives CDR1 LNHNV, CDR2 YYDKDF (reference sequence). This CDR3 comprises 14 residues. The CDR3 sequence is CATGRDTYRDTQYF. The CDR3 DNA reads TGTGCCACCGGTCGGGACACCTACCGGGATACGCAGTATTTT.

This clone was observed a handful of times. The chain recombines TRBV28 with TRBJ2-7; 7 nucleotides agree with TRBD1. Losses at the gene ends were 11 bases for V and 4 bases for J; bases not matched to a gene: 8. This CDR3 spans 12 amino acids. CDR1 is MDHEN, CDR2 SYDVKM, per germline. The CDR3 reads CASGTAYYEQYF. The CDR3 DNA reads TGTGCCTCCGGGACAGCGTATTACGAGCAGTACTTC.

The chain has TRBV7-8 and TRBJ2-1; 7 bases are shared with TRBD2. V was clipped by 0 bases and J by 6 bases; unmatched bases: 8. Germline lookup yields CDR1 SGHVS and CDR2 FQNEAQ. This CDR3 region has 16 residues. The CDR3 loop is CASSLARTRTSNEQFF. The DNA of the CDR3 is TGTGCCAGCAGCTTAGCGCGAACTCGGACTAGCAATGAGCAGTTCTTC.

The chain carries TRBV6-6 and TRBJ1-1; possible D gene TRBD1, 5 bases. This CDR3 region has 14 residues. V gave up 6 bases and J gave up 0 bases, with 11 bases separating them. Germline values: CDR1 MNHNY, CDR2 SVGAGI (reference sequence). DNA for the CDR3: TGTGCCAGCAGACAGGACGGCTTGAACACTGAAGCTTTCTTT. Encoded protein: CASRQDGLNTEAFF.

J is TRBJ1-3 and V is TRBV3-1 (or the pseudogene TRBV3-2); weak D call: TRBD1 (6 bases). This CDR3 has 16 amino acids. Germline CDR1 and CDR2: LGHDT and YNNKEL (reference sequence). The germline V and J ends were trimmed by 4 bases and 4 bases, with 17 bases remaining between them. This CDR3 is CASSPGTGTGGNTIYF. The DNA for the CDR3 is TGTGCCAGCAGCCCCGGAACAGGGACGGGAGGAAACACCATATATTTT.

This chain uses TRBV28 with TRBJ1-3; D is unresolved. V was cut by 2 bases and J by 3 bases, with 8 bases left in between. Germline V gene data show CDR1 as MDHEN and CDR2 as SYDVKM. The CDR3 extends over 14 amino acids. The CDR3 reads CASSLPRVGNTIYF. For the CDR3, the DNA is TGTGCCAGCAGTTTACCGAGGGTTGGAAACACCATATATTTT.

This chain links TRBV5-1 with TRBJ2-1; 9 bases are a match to TRBD2. The germline V gene has CDR1 SGHRS and CDR2 YFSETQ. CDR3 length: 13 residues. The J segment lost 8 bases and the V segment lost 5 bases, leaving 5 bases of the junction unmatched. CDR3 amino acids: CASSFSGSHEQFF. In nucleotides, the CDR3 is TGCGCCAGCAGTTTTAGCGGGAGCCATGAGCAGTTCTTC.

This clone was counted a few times. The chain couples TRBV6-5 to TRBJ1-1, with D possibly matching TRBD1 (6 bases). V was pared by 0 bases and J by 0 bases, with 8 bases between. Looked up from germline, CDR1 is MNHEY and CDR2 is SVGAGI. The length of the CDR3 is 15 residues. CDR3 nucleotide sequence: TGTGCCAGCAGTTACTCCGGGACACTGAACACTGAAGCTTTCTTT. Encoded protein: CASSYSGTLNTEAFF.

The chain links TRBV29-1 to TRBJ1-1, with D uncertain. Trimming took 0 bases from V and 4 from J, leaving 3 bases between them. CDR1 is SQVTM and CDR2 is ANQGSEA in the germline V gene. The CDR3 length is 11 residues. The CDR3 spells CSVEDSTEAFF. Here the CDR3 DNA reads TGCAGCGTTGAAGACAGCACTGAAGCTTTCTTT.

The chain employs TRBV27 and TRBJ2-7, with TRBD2 identical over 7 bases. Germline lookup yields CDR1 MNHEY and CDR2 SMNVEV (reference sequence). The ends lost 7 bases at V and 3 bases at J; junction bases unmatched: 12. The CDR3 length is 15 residues. The DNA of the CDR3 is TGTGCCAGCACCATAACCCGGGGGGTCTACTACGAGCAGTACTTC. Translation: CASTITRGVYYEQYF.

This chain joins TRBV18 and TRBJ2-1, with TRBD2 matching over 9 bases. Looked up from germline, CDR1 is KGHSH and CDR2 is LQKENI. J gave up 8 bases and V 3 bases, and 14 bases lay outside the gene matches. The CDR3 spans 17 residues. The CDR3 nucleotides are TGTGCCAGCTCACCCACCGGACTAGCGCAGCCCGTGGATGAGCAGTTCTTC. It yields the protein CASSPTGLAQPVDEQFF.

The rearrangement uses TRBV9 and TRBJ1-2; no clear D. The V gene lost 0 bases and the J gene lost 11 bases, with 14 bases spanning the gap. CDR1 and CDR2 from the germline V gene are SGDLS and YYNGEE. The CDR3 sequence is 13 residues long. In DNA form, the CDR3 reads TGTGCCAGCAGCGTAGGTAGTCCAGGCCTTTACACCTTC. Translated: CASSVGSPGLYTF.

The rearrangement uses TRBV5-4 and TRBJ1-2; TRBD1 matches at 10 bases. The germline V gene encodes CDR1 SGHNT and CDR2 YYREEE (reference sequence). Trimming at V came to 3 bases and at J to 2 bases, leaving 4 bases not matched to a gene. The CDR3 length is 15 residues. DNA of the CDR3: TGTGCCAGCAGCTCACCGGGACAGGGGAACTATGGCTACACCTTC. Amino acid sequence: CASSSPGQGNYGYTF.

The chain joins TRBV6-5 to TRBJ2-7; 8 nucleotides match TRBD2. V lost 8 bases to trimming and J lost 0 bases; unmatched junction nucleotides: 6. Germline V lookup: CDR1 MNHEY, CDR2 SVGAGI. The CDR3 covers 14 residues. CDR3 protein: CASGWSGSSYEQYV. In DNA form, the CDR3 reads TGTGCCAGCGGGTGGAGCGGGAGCTCCTACGAGCAGTACGTC.

This rearrangement joins TRBV10-3 to TRBJ2-2; maybe TRBD1 (5 bases). From germline, CDR1 is ENHRY and CDR2 SYGVKD. The germline V and J ends were trimmed by 0 bases and 5 bases, with 10 bases remaining between them. There are 15 residues in the CDR3. The CDR3 nucleotides read TGTGCCATCAGTGAGTCGCAGGGTAGTACCGGGGAGCTGTTTTTT. Encoded protein: CAISESQGSTGELFF.

The J gene is TRBJ1-5, the V gene TRBV6-5; 9 nucleotides align to TRBD1. With V trimmed by 7 bases and J by 5 bases, 9 bases remained unmatched. From germline, CDR1 is MNHEY and CDR2 SVGAGI. This CDR3 is 15 amino acids long. CDR3 protein: CASKASQGAYQPQHF. CDR3 in DNA: TGTGCCAGCAAGGCCTCACAGGGGGCCTATCAGCCCCAGCATTTT.

This clone was detected a few times. The chain joins TRBV18 to TRBJ2-1; 10 bases agree with TRBD2. The CDR3 contains 19 residues. The V segment lost 0 bases and the J segment 4 bases; nucleotides outside the gene matches: 12. CDR1 and CDR2 (germline): KGHSH, LQKENI. The CDR3 nucleotides read TGTGCCAGCTCACCACCGCCGGGAACCGGGACTAGCGCGTACAATGAGCAGTTCTTC. Translating it yields CASSPPPGTGTSAYNEQFF.

The chain links TRBV3-1 (or the pseudogene TRBV3-2) to TRBJ1-1; possible D gene TRBD1, 6 bases. Germline values: CDR1 LGHDT, CDR2 YNNKEL (reference sequence). V was trimmed by 5 bases and J by 1 base, leaving 14 bases between them. The CDR3 is 15 residues long. CDR3 in amino acids: CASSRVGGRNTEAFF. CDR3 bases: TGTGCCAGCAGCAGGGTGGGGGGGCGGAACACTGAAGCTTTCTTT.